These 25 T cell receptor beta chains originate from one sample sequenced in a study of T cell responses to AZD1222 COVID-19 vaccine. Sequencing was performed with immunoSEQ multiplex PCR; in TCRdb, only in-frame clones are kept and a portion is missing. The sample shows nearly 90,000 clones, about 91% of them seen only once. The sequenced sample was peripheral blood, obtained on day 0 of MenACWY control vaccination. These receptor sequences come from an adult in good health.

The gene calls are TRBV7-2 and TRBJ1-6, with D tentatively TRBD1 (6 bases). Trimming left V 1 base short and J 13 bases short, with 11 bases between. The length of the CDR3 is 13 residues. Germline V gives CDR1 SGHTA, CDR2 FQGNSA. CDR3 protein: CASSLGTVSPLHF. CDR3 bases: TGTGCCAGCAGCTTAGGGACAGTATCCCCCCTCCACTTT.

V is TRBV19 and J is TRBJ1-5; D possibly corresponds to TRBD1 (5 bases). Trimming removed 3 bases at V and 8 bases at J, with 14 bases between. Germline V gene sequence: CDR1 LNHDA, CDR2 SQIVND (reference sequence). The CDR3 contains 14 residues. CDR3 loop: CASSIQGMAEPQHF. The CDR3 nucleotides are TGTGCCAGTAGTATTCAGGGTATGGCTGAGCCCCAGCATTTT.

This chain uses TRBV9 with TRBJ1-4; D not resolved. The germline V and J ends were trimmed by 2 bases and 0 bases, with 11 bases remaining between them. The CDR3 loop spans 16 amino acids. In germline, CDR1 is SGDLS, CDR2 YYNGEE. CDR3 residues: CASSVLPGATNEKLFF. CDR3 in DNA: TGTGCCAGCAGCGTCCTTCCTGGAGCAACTAATGAAAAACTGTTTTTT. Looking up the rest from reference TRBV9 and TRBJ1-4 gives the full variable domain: DSGVTQTPKHLITATGQRVTLRCSPRSGDLSVYWYQQSLDQGLQFLIQYYNGEERAKGNILERFSAQQFPDLHSELNLSSLELGDSALYFCASSVLPGATNEKLFFGSGTQLSVL.

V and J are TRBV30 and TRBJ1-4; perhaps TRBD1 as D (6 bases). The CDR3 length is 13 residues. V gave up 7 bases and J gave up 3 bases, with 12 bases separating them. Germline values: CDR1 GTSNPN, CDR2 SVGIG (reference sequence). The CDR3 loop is CAYGQWANEKLFF. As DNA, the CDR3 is TGTGCCTACGGACAGTGGGCTAATGAAAAACTGTTTTTT.

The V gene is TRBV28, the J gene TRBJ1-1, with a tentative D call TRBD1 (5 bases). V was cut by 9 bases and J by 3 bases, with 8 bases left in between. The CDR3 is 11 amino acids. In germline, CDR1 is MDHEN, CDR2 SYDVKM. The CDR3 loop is CASKGDTEAFF. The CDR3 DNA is TGTGCCAGTAAAGGGGACACTGAAGCTTTCTTT.

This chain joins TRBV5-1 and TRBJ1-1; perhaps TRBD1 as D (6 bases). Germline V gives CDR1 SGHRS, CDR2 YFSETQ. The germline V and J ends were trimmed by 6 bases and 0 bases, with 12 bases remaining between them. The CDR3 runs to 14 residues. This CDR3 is CASKYREMNTEAFF. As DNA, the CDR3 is TGCGCCAGCAAATACAGGGAAATGAACACTGAAGCTTTCTTT. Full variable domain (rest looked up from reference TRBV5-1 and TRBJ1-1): KAGVTQTPRYLIKTRGQQVTLSCSPISGHRSVSWYQQTPGQGLQFLFEYFSETQRNKGNFPGRFSGRQFSNSRSEMNVSTLELGDSALYLCASKYREMNTEAFFGQGTRLTVV.

DNA of the CDR3: TGTGCCAGCAGCTTTTCAGAGTCTGCCGAAAAACTGTTTTTT. Its protein product is CASSFSESAEKLFF. The V gene is TRBV7-2, the J gene TRBJ1-4; D gene unclear. The germline V gene encodes CDR1 SGHTA and CDR2 FQGNSA. With 3 bases removed from V and 8 bases from J, the gap between germline ends came to 13 bases. This CDR3 is 14 amino acids long.

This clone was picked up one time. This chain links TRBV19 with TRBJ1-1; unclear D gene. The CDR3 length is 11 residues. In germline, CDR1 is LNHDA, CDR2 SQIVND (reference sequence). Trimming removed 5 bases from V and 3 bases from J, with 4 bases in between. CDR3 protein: CASSSYTEAFF. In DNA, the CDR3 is TGTGCCAGTAGTTCCTACACTGAAGCTTTCTTT.

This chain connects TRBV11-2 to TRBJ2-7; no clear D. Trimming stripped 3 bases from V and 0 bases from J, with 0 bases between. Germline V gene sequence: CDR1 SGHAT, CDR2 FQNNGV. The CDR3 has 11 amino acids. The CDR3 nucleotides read TGTGCCAGCAGCTTCTCCTACGAGCAGTACTTC. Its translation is CASSFSYEQYF.

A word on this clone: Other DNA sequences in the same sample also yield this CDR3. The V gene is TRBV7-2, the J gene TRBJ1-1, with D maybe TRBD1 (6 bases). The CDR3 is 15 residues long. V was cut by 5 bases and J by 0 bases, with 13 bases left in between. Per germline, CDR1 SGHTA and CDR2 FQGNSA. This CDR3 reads CASSPPRGMNTEAFF. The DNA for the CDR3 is TGTGCCAGCAGCCCCCCCAGGGGTATGAACACTGAAGCTTTCTTT.

The CDR3 coding sequence is TGTGCCTGGGCCGCAGGGGATCAGCCCCAGCATTTT. Translation gives CAWAAGDQPQHF. The chain recombines TRBV30 with TRBJ1-5, with a tentative D call TRBD1 (6 bases). The germline V gene encodes CDR1 GTSNPN and CDR2 SVGIG (reference sequence). Trimming removed 5 bases from V and 5 bases from J, with 10 bases in between. There are 12 residues in the CDR3.

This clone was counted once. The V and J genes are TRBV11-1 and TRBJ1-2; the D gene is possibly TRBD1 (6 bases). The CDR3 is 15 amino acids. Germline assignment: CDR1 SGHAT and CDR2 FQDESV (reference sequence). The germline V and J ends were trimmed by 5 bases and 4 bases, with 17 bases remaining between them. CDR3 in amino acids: CASSVPGQPSYGYTF. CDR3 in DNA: TGTGCCAGCAGCGTCCCCGGACAGCCCAGCTATGGCTACACCTTC.

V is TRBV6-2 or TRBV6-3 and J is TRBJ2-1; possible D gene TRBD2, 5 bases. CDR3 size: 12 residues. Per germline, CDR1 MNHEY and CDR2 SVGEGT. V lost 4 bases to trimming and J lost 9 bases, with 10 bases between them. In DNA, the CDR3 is TGTGCCAGCAGTTCGGGGTCGAGTGAGCAGTTCTTC. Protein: CASSSGSSEQFF.

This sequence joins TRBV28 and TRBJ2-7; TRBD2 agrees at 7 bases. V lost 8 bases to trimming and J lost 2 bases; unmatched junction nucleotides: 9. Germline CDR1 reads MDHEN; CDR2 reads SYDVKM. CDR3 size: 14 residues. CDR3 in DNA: TGTGCCAGCCGGAGGGAGGGATTTCCCTACGAGCAGTACTTC. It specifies CASRREGFPYEQYF.

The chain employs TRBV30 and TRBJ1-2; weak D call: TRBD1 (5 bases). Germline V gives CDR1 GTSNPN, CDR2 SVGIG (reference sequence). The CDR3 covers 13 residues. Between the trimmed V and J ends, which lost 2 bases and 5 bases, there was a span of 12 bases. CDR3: CAWSLGTLYGYTF. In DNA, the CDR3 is TGTGCCTGGAGTCTTGGGACCTTATATGGCTACACCTTC.

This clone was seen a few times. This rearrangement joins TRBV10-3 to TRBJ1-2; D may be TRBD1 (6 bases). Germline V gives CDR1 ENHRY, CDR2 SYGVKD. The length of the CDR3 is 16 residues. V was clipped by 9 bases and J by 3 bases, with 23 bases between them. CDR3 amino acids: CAISFGGQGLDYGYTF. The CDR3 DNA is TGTGCCATTTCCTTTGGGGGGCAGGGGCTCGACTATGGCTACACCTTC.

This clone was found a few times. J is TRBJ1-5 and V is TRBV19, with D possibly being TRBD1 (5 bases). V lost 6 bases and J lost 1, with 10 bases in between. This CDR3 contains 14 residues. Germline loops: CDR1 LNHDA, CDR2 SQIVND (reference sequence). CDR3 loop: CASRGTISNQPQHF. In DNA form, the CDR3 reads TGTGCCAGTAGAGGGACTATCAGCAATCAGCCCCAGCATTTT.

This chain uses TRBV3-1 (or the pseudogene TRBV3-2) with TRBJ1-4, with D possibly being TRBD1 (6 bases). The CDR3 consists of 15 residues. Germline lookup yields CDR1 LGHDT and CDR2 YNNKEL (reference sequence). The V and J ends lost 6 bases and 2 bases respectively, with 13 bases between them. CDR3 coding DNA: TGTGCCAGCAGTCCTACAGGGCTTACTAATGAAAAACTGTTTTTT. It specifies CASSPTGLTNEKLFF.

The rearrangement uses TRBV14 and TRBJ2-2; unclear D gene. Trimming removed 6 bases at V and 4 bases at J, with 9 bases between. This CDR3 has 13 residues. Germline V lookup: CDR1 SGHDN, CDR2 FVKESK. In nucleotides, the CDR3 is TGTGCCAGCAGACAACTCAGCACCGGGGAGCTGTTTTTT. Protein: CASRQLSTGELFF.

CDR3 DNA sequence: TGTGCCAGCAGTTTCGGGGACAGGCAGGCCGGGGAGCTGTTTTTT. Protein: CASSFGDRQAGELFF. This chain links TRBV28 with TRBJ2-2; TRBD1 agrees at 8 bases. Germline V CDR1 and CDR2: MDHEN, SYDVKM. After removal of 3 bases from V and 6 bases from J, the junction contained 6 bases not matched to a gene. CDR3 size: 15 residues.

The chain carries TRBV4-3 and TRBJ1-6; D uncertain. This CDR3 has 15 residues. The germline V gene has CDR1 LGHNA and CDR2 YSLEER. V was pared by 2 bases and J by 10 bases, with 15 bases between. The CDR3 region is CASSQFPRPQSPLHF. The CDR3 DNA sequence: TGCGCCAGCAGCCAATTCCCTAGACCCCAATCACCCCTCCACTTT.

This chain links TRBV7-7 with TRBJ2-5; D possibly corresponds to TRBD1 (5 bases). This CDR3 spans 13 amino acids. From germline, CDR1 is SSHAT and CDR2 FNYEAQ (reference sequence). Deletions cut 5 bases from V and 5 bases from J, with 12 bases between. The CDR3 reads CASSPRQGETQYF. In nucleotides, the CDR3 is TGTGCCAGCAGCCCCAGGCAGGGCGAGACCCAGTACTTC.

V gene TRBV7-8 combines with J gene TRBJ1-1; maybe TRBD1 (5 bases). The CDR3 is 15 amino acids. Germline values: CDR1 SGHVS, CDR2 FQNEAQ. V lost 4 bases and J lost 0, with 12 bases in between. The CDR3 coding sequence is TGTGCCAGCAGCTCATACAGGTTTATGAACACTGAAGCTTTCTTT. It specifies CASSSYRFMNTEAFF.

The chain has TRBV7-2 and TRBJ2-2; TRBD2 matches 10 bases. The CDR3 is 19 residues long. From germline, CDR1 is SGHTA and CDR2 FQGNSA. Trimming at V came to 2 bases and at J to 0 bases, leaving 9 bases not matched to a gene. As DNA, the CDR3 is TGTGCCAGCAGCTTATTCCCGGCTAGCGGGGGCCCGAACACCGGGGAGCTGTTTTTT. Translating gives CASSLFPASGGPNTGELFF. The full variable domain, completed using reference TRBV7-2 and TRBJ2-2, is GAGVSQSPSNKVTEKGKDVELRCDPISGHTALYWYRQSLGQGLEFLIYFQGNSAPDKSGLPSDRFSAERTGGSVSTLTIQRTQQEDSAVYLCASSLFPASGGPNTGELFFGEGSRLTVL.

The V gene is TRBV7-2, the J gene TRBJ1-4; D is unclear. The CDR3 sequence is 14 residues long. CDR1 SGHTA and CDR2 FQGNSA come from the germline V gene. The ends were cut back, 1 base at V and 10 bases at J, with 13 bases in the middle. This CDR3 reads CASSLGPGQVKLFF. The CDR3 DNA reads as TGTGCCAGCAGCTTAGGGCCCGGGCAGGTAAAACTGTTTTTT. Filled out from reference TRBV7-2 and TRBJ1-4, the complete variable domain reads GAGVSQSPSNKVTEKGKDVELRCDPISGHTALYWYRQSLGQGLEFLIYFQGNSAPDKSGLPSDRFSAERTGGSVSTLTIQRTQQEDSAVYLCASSLGPGQVKLFFGSGTQLSVL.